These T cell receptor beta chains were read from a single sample in a study of T cells in Graves' hyperthyroidism and ophthalmopathy. TCRdb recomputed calls from the multiplex PCR reads with MiXCR, one row per CDR3 protein. The sample yields 500,000 to 800,000 distinct CDR3 sequences, just under 45% seen once. The sequenced material came from peripheral blood or thyroid tissue (not recorded which). Source of these receptors: an adult man with Graves' disease, either hyperthyroidism or ophthalmopathy (not recorded which). Each CDR3 is given with its conserved first and last residue. A D gene is named only where the DNA matches it firmly. Clone size is stated in some rows and not others, as once, few, many or a class when expanded.

clone_size	cdr3_length	d_call	j_call	v_call	cdr3_nt	cdr3_aa
NA	13	TRBD1	TRBJ1-6	TRBV7-8	TGTGCCAGCAGCGCAACAGGGGGCAGGCCCCTCCACTTT	CASSATGGRPLHF
many	14	NA	TRBJ1-5	TRBV2	TGTGCCAGCAGCGACGGACAGTACAATCAGCCCCAGCATTTT	CASSDGQYNQPQHF
NA	13	NA	TRBJ1-2	TRBV12-5	TGTGCTAGTGGACCTCCGACAGCCCATGGCTACACCTTC	CASGPPTAHGYTF
few	14	TRBD1	TRBJ1-2	TRBV12-3/TRBV12-4	TGTGCCAGCAGTCCAGGACAGGGGCACTATGGCTACACCTTC	CASSPGQGHYGYTF
many	13	NA	TRBJ1-1	TRBV7-6	TGTGCCAGCAGCATCCAGATGAACACTGAAGCTTTCTTT	CASSIQMNTEAFF
NA	12	NA	TRBJ1-2	TRBV20-1	TGCAGTGCTAAGGACCGGGTCTATGGCTACACCTTC	CSAKDRVYGYTF
few	14	NA	TRBJ2-7	TRBV12-3/TRBV12-4	TGTGCCAGCAGTTCCACCCTTGGACGCTACGAGCAGTACTTC	CASSSTLGRYEQYF
few	16	TRBD1	TRBJ1-1	TRBV9	TGTGCCAGCAGCGTAGATCTTGGGACAGGGAAGACTGAAGCTTTCTTT	CASSVDLGTGKTEAFF
once	15	NA	TRBJ1-1	TRBV10-2	TGCGCCAGCGGCCAAGAGAGGGCGCAGGGTACTGAAGCTTTCTTT	CASGQERAQGTEAFF
few	14	NA	TRBJ1-2	TRBV20-1	TGCAGTGCTAGAGATTTGACAGGCGACTATGGCTACACCTTC	CSARDLTGDYGYTF
many	12	NA	TRBJ2-5	TRBV7-8	TGTGCCAGCAATGAGTACCAAGAGACCCAGTACTTC	CASNEYQETQYF
NA	14	NA	TRBJ1-3	TRBV5-5	TGTGCCAGCAGCTTTGAGTTCTCTGGAAACACCATATATTTT	CASSFEFSGNTIYF
NA	12	TRBD1	TRBJ1-2	TRBV7-2	TGTGCCAGCAGGGGACAGATAAGAGGCTACACCTTC	CASRGQIRGYTF
few	15	NA	TRBJ2-3	TRBV19	TGTGCCAGTAGTATTGTGGGACCTCAAAGATCCACGCAGTATTTT	CASSIVGPQRSTQYF
few	14	NA	TRBJ2-7	TRBV7-2	TGTGCCAGCAGCTTAGCGGCCAGGGCTTACGAGCAGTACTTC	CASSLAARAYEQYF
many	13	NA	TRBJ1-3	TRBV7-2	TGTGCCAGCAGCCAGTGGGAGGGAGACACCATATATTTT	CASSQWEGDTIYF
NA	15	TRBD2	TRBJ2-5	TRBV7-6	TGTGCCAGCAGCTTAACAGGGACTAGCGTCTCTCCCCAGTACTTC	CASSLTGTSVSPQYF
few	14	NA	TRBJ1-1	TRBV19	TGTGCCAGTACCTGGGGAGCAGTGGTTACTGAAGCTTTCTTT	CASTWGAVVTEAFF
NA	10	NA	TRBJ1-1	TRBV29-1	TGCAGCTCGGTGGAGGCCGGAGCTTTCTTT	CSSVEAGAFF
NA	11	TRBD2	TRBJ2-7	TRBV10-3	TGTGCCATCAGGACGGGGGGCGAGCAGTACTTC	CAIRTGGEQYF
NA	13	NA	TRBJ1-1	TRBV10-3	TGTGCCAGCAGGGAGACCCCTTCATTTGAAGCTTTCTTT	CASRETPSFEAFF
NA	14	TRBD1	TRBJ1-2	TRBV7-2	TGTGCCAGCGGGGGGACAGGGGACTCCTATGGCTACACCTTC	CASGGTGDSYGYTF
few	13	NA	TRBJ1-2	TRBV7-3	TGTGCCAGCAGCCAAAGGATTAACTATGGCTACACCTTC	CASSQRINYGYTF
NA	13	NA	TRBJ2-7	TRBV7-9	TGTGCCAGCAGTGAACAGCACTCCTACGAGCAGTACTTC	CASSEQHSYEQYF
NA	14	NA	TRBJ2-6	TRBV7-6	TGTGCCAGCAGCTTAGCCCCTAGGGCCAACGTCCTGACTTTC	CASSLAPRANVLTF
NA	12	NA	TRBJ1-1	TRBV29-1	TGCAGCCTTTCGGGACGGAGCACTGAAGCTTTCTTT	CSLSGRSTEAFF
NA	14	TRBD2	TRBJ2-5	TRBV20-1	TGCAGTGCTAGTGTGCGGGGGGGGCCGGGGACCCAGTACTTC	CSASVRGGPGTQYF
many	12	NA	TRBJ1-1	TRBV9	TGTGCCAGCAGCCCGGTGAACACTGAAGCTTTCTTT	CASSPVNTEAFF
once	16	NA	TRBJ1-6	TRBV5-1	TGCGCCAGCAGCTTGGGAGGCAGGGAGGGTAATTCACCCCTCCACTTT	CASSLGGREGNSPLHF
NA	13	NA	TRBJ2-2	TRBV10-3	TGTGCCATCAGTGAGATCGACACCGGGGAGCTGTTTTTT	CAISEIDTGELFF
NA	16	TRBD1	TRBJ1-4	TRBV7-9	TGTGCCAGCAGCCAAGGACAGGGAACAACTAATGAAAAACTGCTTTTT	CASSQGQGTTNEKLLF
few	8	NA	TRBJ2-7	TRBV24-1	TGTGCCACCTACGAGCAGTACTTC	CATYEQYF
few	16	NA	TRBJ1-1	TRBV20-1	TGCAGTGCTAGAGGGTCGGGGAGGGGAAGAGGAACTGAAGCTTTCTTT	CSARGSGRGRGTEAFF
once	15	NA	TRBJ1-1	TRBV19	TGTGCCAGTAGTGTTTCGGCGGCCCCGAACACTGAAGCTTTCTTT	CASSVSAAPNTEAFF
NA	14	TRBD1	TRBJ1-5	TRBV7-3	TGTGCCAGCAGCTCCCGGGACAGGGGCCAGCCCCAGCATTTT	CASSSRDRGQPQHF